This T cell receptor (beta chain) was captured in a study of blood T cells in healthy people across ages. Study-wide findings and caveats: Among long-lived donors, naive CD4+ cells were more numerous and diversity higher than in aged donors.

Points on this clonotype: Its antigen is currently unknown.

Healthy individuals of Caucasian origin from Russia, aged 6 to 90, served as donors. Samples each yielded at least 5 micrograms of total RNA. The CDR3 consists of 11 residues. Germline V gives CDR1 MGHDK, CDR2 SYGVNS. V was clipped by 10 bases and J by 10 bases; unmatched bases: 8. The second PCR ran about 7 to 12 cycles with a sample-barcoded 5' primer and J-beta primers. TCRdb re-called the 5' RACE reads with MiXCR, one entry per CDR3 protein. The sample lists fewer than 1,000,000 distinct CDR3 sequences; 35% to 60% were seen once. The TCR sequence derives from an elderly man in good health. Material for sequencing was blood. The chain links TRBV25-1 to TRBJ1-1, with 8 bases that match TRBD1. CDR3 coding DNA: TGTGCCACCAGACAGGGGCTGGGAGCTTTCTTT. Residues: CATRQGLGAFF.